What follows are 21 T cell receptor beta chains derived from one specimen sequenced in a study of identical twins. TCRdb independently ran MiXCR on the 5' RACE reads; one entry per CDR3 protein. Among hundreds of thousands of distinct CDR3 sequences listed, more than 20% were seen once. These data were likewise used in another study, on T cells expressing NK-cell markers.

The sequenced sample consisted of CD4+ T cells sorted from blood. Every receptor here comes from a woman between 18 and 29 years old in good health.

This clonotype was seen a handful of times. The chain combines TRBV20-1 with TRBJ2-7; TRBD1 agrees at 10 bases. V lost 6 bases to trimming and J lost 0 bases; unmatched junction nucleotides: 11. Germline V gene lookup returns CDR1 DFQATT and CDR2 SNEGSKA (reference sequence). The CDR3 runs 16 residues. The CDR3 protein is CSAPRWGQGSSYEQYF. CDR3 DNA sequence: TGCAGTGCCCCGAGGTGGGGACAGGGGTCCTCCTACGAGCAGTACTTC.

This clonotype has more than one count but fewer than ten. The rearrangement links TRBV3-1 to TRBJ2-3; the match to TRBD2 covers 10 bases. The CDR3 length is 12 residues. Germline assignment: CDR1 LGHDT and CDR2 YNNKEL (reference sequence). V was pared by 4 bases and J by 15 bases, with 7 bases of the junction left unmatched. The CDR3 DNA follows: TGTGCCAGCAGCCCGAGCGGGAGGGCCAGTTATTTT. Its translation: CASSPSGRASYF.

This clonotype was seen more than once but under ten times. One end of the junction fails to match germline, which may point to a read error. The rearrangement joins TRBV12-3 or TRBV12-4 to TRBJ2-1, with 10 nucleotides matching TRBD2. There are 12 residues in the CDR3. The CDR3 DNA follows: TGTGCCAGCAGTTCGGAGCGGGGGGGTGGGATCTTC. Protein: CASSSERGGGIF.

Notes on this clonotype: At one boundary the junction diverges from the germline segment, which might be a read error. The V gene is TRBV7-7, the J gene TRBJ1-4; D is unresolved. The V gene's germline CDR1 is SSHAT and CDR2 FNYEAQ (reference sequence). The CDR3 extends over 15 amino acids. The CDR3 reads CASSLGSARTEKLFF. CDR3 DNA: TGTGCTAGCAGCTTAGGGTCCGCCAGAACGGAAAAACTGTTTTTT.

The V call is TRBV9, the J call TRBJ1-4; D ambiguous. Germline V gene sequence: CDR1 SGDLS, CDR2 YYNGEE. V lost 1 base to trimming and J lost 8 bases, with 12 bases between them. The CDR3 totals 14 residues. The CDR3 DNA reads TGTGCCAGCAGCGTAAGCCCGGCCTTCGAAAAACTGTTTTTT. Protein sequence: CASSVSPAFEKLFF.

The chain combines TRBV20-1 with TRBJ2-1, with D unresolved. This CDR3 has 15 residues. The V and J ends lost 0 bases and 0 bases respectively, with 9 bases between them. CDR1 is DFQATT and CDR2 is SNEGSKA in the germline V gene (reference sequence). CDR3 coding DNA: TGCAGTGCTAGAGATGCTGAAACCTCCTACAATGAGCAGTTCTTC. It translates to CSARDAETSYNEQFF.

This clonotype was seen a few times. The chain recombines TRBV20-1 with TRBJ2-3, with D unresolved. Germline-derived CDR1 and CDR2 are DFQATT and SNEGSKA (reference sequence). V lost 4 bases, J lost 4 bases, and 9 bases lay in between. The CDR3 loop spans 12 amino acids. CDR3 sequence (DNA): TGCAGTGCTAATTCAGGACCAGATACGCAGTATTTT. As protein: CSANSGPDTQYF.

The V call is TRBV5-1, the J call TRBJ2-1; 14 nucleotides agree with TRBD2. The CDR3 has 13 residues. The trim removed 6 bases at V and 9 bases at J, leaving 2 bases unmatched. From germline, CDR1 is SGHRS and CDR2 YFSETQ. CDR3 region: CASTGTSGGEQFF. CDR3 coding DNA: TGCGCCAGCACGGGGACTAGCGGGGGTGAGCAGTTCTTC.

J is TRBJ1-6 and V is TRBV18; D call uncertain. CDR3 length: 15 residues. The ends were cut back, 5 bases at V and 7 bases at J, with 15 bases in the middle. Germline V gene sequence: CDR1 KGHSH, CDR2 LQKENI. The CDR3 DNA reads TGTGCCAGCTCAGAGAGGCCTCAGGTCAATTCACCCCTCCACTTT. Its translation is CASSERPQVNSPLHF.

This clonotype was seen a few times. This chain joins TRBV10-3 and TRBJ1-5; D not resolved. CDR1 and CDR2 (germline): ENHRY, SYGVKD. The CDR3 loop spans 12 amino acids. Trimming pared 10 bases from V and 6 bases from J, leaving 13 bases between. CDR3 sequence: CATGRVPQPQHF. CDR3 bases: TGTGCCACAGGAAGGGTACCTCAGCCCCAGCATTTT.

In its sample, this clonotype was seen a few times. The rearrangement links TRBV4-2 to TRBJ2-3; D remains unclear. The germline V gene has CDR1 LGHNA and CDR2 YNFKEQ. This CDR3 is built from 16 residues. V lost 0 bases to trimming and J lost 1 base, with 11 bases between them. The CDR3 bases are TGTGCCAGCAGCCAAGATTTGACCAGCGGCACAGATACGCAGTATTTT. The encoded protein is CASSQDLTSGTDTQYF.

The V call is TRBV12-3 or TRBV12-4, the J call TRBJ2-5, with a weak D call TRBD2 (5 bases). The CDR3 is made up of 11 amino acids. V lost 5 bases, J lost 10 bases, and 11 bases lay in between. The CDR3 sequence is CASSNLGGQYF. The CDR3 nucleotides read TGTGCCAGCAGTAACTTAGGAGGCCAGTACTTC.

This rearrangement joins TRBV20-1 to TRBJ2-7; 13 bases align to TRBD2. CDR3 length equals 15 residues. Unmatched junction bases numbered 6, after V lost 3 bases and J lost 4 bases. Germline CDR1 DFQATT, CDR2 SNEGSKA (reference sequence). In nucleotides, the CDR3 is TGCAGTGCTAGGGGGACTAGCGGGGATTCATACGAGCAGTACTTC. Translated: CSARGTSGDSYEQYF.

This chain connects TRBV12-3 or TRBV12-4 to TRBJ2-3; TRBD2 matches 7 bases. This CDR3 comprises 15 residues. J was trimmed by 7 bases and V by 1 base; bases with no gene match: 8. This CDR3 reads CASSLDGGVLNTQYF. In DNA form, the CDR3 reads TGTGCCAGCAGTTTAGATGGGGGGGTCCTTAATACGCAGTATTTT.

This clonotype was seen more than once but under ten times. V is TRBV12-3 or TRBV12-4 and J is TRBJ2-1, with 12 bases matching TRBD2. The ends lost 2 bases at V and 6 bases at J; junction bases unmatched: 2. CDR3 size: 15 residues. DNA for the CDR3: TGTGCCAGCAGTTTAACTAGCGGGAGGCTCAATGAGCAGTTCTTC. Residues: CASSLTSGRLNEQFF.

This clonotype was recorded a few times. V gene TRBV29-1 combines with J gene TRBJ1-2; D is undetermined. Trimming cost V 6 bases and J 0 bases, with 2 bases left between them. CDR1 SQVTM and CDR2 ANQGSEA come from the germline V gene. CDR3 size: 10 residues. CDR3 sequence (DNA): TGCAGCGTAACTAACTATGGCTACACCTTC. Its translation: CSVTNYGYTF.

CDR3 protein: CASSSIKNTGELFF. As DNA, the CDR3 is TGTGCCAGCAGTTCCATAAAGAACACCGGGGAGCTGTTTTTT. This chain connects TRBV2 to TRBJ2-2, with D uncertain. CDR1 and CDR2 from the germline V gene are SNHLY and FYNNEI. There are 14 residues in the CDR3. Trimming took off 5 bases at V and 1 base at J, with 8 bases between the two ends.

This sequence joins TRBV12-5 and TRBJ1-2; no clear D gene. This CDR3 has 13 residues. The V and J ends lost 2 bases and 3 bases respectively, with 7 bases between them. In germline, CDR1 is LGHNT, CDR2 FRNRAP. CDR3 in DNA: TGTGCTAGTGGTTTGAAGGCACACTATGGCTACACCTTC. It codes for CASGLKAHYGYTF. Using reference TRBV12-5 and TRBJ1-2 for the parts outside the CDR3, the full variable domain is DARVTQTPRHKVTEMGQEVTMRCQPILGHNTVFWYRQTMMQGLELLAYFRNRAPLDDSGMPKDRFSAEMPDATLATLKIQPSEPRDSAVYFCASGLKAHYGYTFGSGTRLTVV.

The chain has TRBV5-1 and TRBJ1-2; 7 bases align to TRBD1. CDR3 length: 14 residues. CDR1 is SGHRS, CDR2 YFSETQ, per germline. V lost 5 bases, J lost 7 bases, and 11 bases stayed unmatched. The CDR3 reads CASSSATGTGGYTF. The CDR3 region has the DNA TGCGCCAGCAGTTCAGCGACAGGGACGGGTGGCTACACCTTC.

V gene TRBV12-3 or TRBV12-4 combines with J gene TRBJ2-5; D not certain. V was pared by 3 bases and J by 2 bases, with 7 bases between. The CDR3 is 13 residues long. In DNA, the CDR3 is TGTGCCAGCAGTTTTGGTATGCAAGAGACCCAGTACTTC. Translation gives CASSFGMQETQYF.

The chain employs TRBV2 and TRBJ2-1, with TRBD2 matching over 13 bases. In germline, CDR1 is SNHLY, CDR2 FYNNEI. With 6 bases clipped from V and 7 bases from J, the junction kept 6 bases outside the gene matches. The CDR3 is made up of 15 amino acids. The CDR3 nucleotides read TGTGCCAGCAGGAGACTAGCGGGAGGTTTAAATGAGCAGTTCTTC. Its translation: CASRRLAGGLNEQFF.